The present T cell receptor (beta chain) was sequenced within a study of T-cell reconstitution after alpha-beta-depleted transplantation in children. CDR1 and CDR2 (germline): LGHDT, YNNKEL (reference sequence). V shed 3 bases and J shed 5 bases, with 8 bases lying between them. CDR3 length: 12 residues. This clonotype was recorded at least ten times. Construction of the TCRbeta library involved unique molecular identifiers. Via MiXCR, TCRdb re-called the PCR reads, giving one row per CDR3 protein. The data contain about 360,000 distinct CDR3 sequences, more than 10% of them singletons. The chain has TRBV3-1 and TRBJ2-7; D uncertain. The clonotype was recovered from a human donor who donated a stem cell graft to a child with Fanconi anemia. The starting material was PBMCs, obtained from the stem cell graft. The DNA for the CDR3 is TGTGCCAGCAGCCAGTTAGGGAACGAGCAGTACTTC. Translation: CASSQLGNEQYF.